This passage covers 20 T cell receptor beta chains from one sample sequenced in a study of blood T cells in healthy people across ages. A second PCR of about 6 to 11 cycles used a sample-barcoded 5' primer and a J-beta primer mix. TCRdb recomputed calls from the 5' RACE reads with MiXCR, one row per CDR3 protein. The table includes about 1,500,000 distinct CDR3 sequences, under 30% detected once. Sequenced input: blood. Receptors were obtained from a woman aged 30 to 39 in good health.

The chain combines TRBV27 with TRBJ1-1, with TRBD1 as a possible D gene (5 bases). The germline V and J ends were trimmed by 4 bases and 0 bases, with 15 bases remaining between them. This CDR3 spans 16 amino acids. Germline V gene data show CDR1 as MNHEY and CDR2 as SMNVEV (reference sequence). CDR3 sequence (DNA): TGTGCCAGCAGTTCGACCGGGACCCCGATGAACACTGAAGCTTTCTTT. Translation gives CASSSTGTPMNTEAFF.

The chain uses TRBV7-9 and TRBJ1-1; possible D gene TRBD1, 5 bases. The CDR3 extends over 12 amino acids. The V and J ends lost 7 bases and 5 bases respectively, with 11 bases between them. Germline V lookup: CDR1 SEHNR, CDR2 FQNEAQ (reference sequence). The DNA of the CDR3 is TGTGCCAGCACCGTGGGGGGGACTGAAGCTTTCTTT. This gives the protein CASTVGGTEAFF.

This rearrangement joins TRBV2 to TRBJ2-1; no clear D gene. Between the trimmed V and J ends, which lost 0 bases and 3 bases, there was a span of 9 bases. Germline CDR1 and CDR2: SNHLY and FYNNEI. The length of the CDR3 is 15 residues. DNA of the CDR3: TGTGCCAGCAGTGAAGCTCCGGGCCGCTACAATGAGCAGTTCTTC. Translation gives CASSEAPGRYNEQFF.

This rearrangement joins TRBV12-3 or TRBV12-4 to TRBJ1-5; TRBD1 might be the D (6 bases). V lost 4 bases to trimming and J lost 7 bases, with 11 bases between them. The CDR3 length is 13 residues. CDR3 coding DNA: TGTGCCAGCAGTTATTCGGGGGCCCAGCCCCAGCATTTT. This codes for CASSYSGAQPQHF.

The chain combines TRBV2 with TRBJ2-7; 9 bases agree with TRBD1. The J segment lost 9 bases and the V segment lost 6 bases, leaving 6 bases of the junction unmatched. The CDR3 consists of 12 residues. Germline assignment: CDR1 SNHLY and CDR2 FYNNEI. CDR3 sequence (DNA): TGTGCCAGCAGGGACAGGGGATATGGGCAGTACTTC. This sequence encodes CASRDRGYGQYF.

This clonotype was counted between two and nine times. One end of the junction is discordant with germline, which a read error may explain. The CDR3 nucleotides are TGTGCCGGCAGCACTCGACAGGGGAAAATCAACGAGCAGTACTTC. Translation gives CAGSTRQGKINEQYF. J is TRBJ2-5 and V is TRBV7-2, with TRBD1 identical over 8 bases. Judging by the DNA end, TRBJ2-7 fits better; the J call may be wrong. Germline CDR1 reads SGHTA; CDR2 reads FQGNSA. This CDR3 contains 15 residues.

The genes are TRBV7-6 and TRBJ2-3; tentatively, D is TRBD1 (5 bases). The V end lost 2 bases, the J end lost 0 bases, and 9 bases lay between the germline ends. The CDR3 length is 15 residues. Germline assignment: CDR1 SGHVS and CDR2 FNYEAQ. CDR3 DNA sequence: TGTGCCAGCAGCTTATCACAGGCCAGCACAGATACGCAGTATTTT. It is translated as CASSLSQASTDTQYF.

This chain connects TRBV11-2 to TRBJ1-1; D gene ambiguous. V was shortened by 3 bases and J by 0 bases, with 14 bases between the two germline ends. The CDR3 contains 16 residues. Germline V CDR1 and CDR2: SGHAT, FQNNGV. The chain's CDR3 is CASSLGPGPMNTEAFF. CDR3 nucleotides: TGTGCCAGCAGCTTGGGTCCAGGCCCCATGAACACTGAAGCTTTCTTT.

There are many counts of this clonotype. V and J are TRBV5-1 and TRBJ2-5; D remains unclear. Per germline, CDR1 SGHRS and CDR2 YFSETQ. This CDR3 spans 14 amino acids. Trimming left V 2 bases short and J 3 bases short, with 11 bases between. The CDR3 spells CASSLSRGEETQYF. The CDR3 DNA reads as TGCGCCAGCAGCTTAAGTAGAGGTGAAGAGACCCAGTACTTC.

This clonotype has only a few counts. V gene TRBV5-1 combines with J gene TRBJ1-2, with TRBD1 matching 7 bases. CDR3 length: 15 amino acids. Losses at the gene ends were 0 bases for V and 8 bases for J; bases not matched to a gene: 10. CDR1 and CDR2 from the germline V gene are SGHRS and YFSETQ. DNA of the CDR3: TGCGCCAGCAGCTTGGAAAACACAGGGGTAAGAGGCTACACCTTC. Protein: CASSLENTGVRGYTF. Using reference TRBV5-1 and TRBJ1-2 for the parts outside the CDR3, the full variable domain is KAGVTQTPRYLIKTRGQQVTLSCSPISGHRSVSWYQQTPGQGLQFLFEYFSETQRNKGNFPGRFSGRQFSNSRSEMNVSTLELGDSALYLCASSLENTGVRGYTFGSGTRLTVV.

This clonotype has just a few counts. DNA for the CDR3: TGCAGTGCCCTACAACCCGAGAAAGAGACCCAGTACTTC. It codes for CSALQPEKETQYF. This chain uses TRBV20-1 with TRBJ2-5; D call uncertain. This CDR3 has 13 residues. Per germline, CDR1 DFQATT and CDR2 SNEGSKA (reference sequence). V was clipped by 6 bases and J by 3 bases, with 14 bases between them.

In DNA, the CDR3 is TGTGCCAGCAGCAAGACAGCCTACGAGCAGTACTTC. It yields the protein CASSKTAYEQYF. The gene calls are TRBV7-2 and TRBJ2-7, with D perhaps TRBD1 (5 bases). Trimming cost V 5 bases and J 2 bases, with 7 bases left between them. The length of the CDR3 is 12 residues. CDR1 and CDR2 from the germline V gene are SGHTA and FQGNSA.

This clonotype appeared a few times. The V gene is TRBV11-2, the J gene TRBJ2-1; 10 bases line up with TRBD2. V dropped 7 bases and J dropped 8; count of bases not matched to a gene: 11. The CDR3 sequence is 15 residues long. Germline assignment: CDR1 SGHAT and CDR2 FQNNGV. The DNA for the CDR3 is TGTGCCAGCACTCTCAGCGGGGGGGCTTTTTATGAGCAGTTCTTC. Amino acids: CASTLSGGAFYEQFF.

This clonotype was counted many times. The rearrangement uses TRBV5-1 and TRBJ2-7; weak D call: TRBD2 (5 bases). Germline lookup yields CDR1 SGHRS and CDR2 YFSETQ. This CDR3 comprises 13 residues. The ends were cut back, 0 bases at V and 4 bases at J, with 8 bases in the middle. In nucleotides, the CDR3 is TGCGCCAGCAGCTTGGAGGACTTGTACGAGCAGTACTTC. Residues: CASSLEDLYEQYF. Together with reference TRBV5-1 and TRBJ2-7, the CDR3 gives the full variable domain: KAGVTQTPRYLIKTRGQQVTLSCSPISGHRSVSWYQQTPGQGLQFLFEYFSETQRNKGNFPGRFSGRQFSNSRSEMNVSTLELGDSALYLCASSLEDLYEQYFGPGTRLTVT.

This clonotype was seen only a few times. The rearrangement uses TRBV7-9 and TRBJ2-5; no definite D call. The length of the CDR3 is 13 residues. The germline V and J ends were trimmed by 7 bases and 2 bases, with 11 bases remaining between them. From germline, CDR1 is SEHNR and CDR2 FQNEAQ (reference sequence). Here the CDR3 reads CASMPQSQETQYF. CDR3 sequence (DNA): TGTGCCAGCATGCCTCAGTCTCAAGAGACCCAGTACTTC.

This clonotype was picked up many times. The rearrangement joins TRBV11-2 to TRBJ2-4, with D possibly matching TRBD1 (5 bases). The CDR3 extends over 13 amino acids. Between the trimmed V and J ends, which lost 5 bases and 7 bases, there was a span of 12 bases. CDR1 is SGHAT, CDR2 FQNNGV, per germline. The CDR3 is CASSPDMGNIQYF. The CDR3 region has the DNA TGTGCCAGCAGCCCGGACATGGGGAACATTCAGTACTTC.

The genes are TRBV6-1 and TRBJ2-7, with D perhaps matching TRBD2 (8 bases). CDR1 and CDR2 (germline): MNHNS, SASEGT. This CDR3 has 14 residues. Trimming left V 0 bases short and J 10 bases short, with 16 bases between. CDR3 sequence reads: CASSEARGRGAQYF. In DNA, the CDR3 is TGTGCCAGCAGTGAAGCGAGGGGGCGGGGGGCCCAGTACTTC.

This clonotype was seen a few times. Possible read error: a much larger clone is one base away. The rearrangement joins TRBV29-1 to TRBJ2-7; 8 bases line up with TRBD1. Germline CDR1 reads SQVTM; CDR2 reads ANQGSEA. The CDR3 is 13 residues long. V lost 4 bases to trimming and J lost 5 bases; unmatched junction nucleotides: 7. The CDR3 sequence is CSVGGQGDDEQYF. The DNA of the CDR3 is TGCAGCGTTGGCGGACAGGGCGATGACGAGCAGTACTTC.

At least ten counts were recorded for this clonotype. The CDR3, as DNA: TGTGCCAGCAGCTTACGACAGACAGATACGCAGTATTTT. Translated, it gives CASSLRQTDTQYF. This chain links TRBV12-3 or TRBV12-4 with TRBJ2-3, with D possibly being TRBD1 (5 bases). The CDR3 has 13 residues. V was shortened by 6 bases and J by 3 bases, with 10 bases between the two germline ends.

This clonotype was counted a few times. The chain carries TRBV14 and TRBJ1-6; D not resolved. V lost 0 bases to trimming and J lost 5 bases, with 14 bases between them. Germline V CDR1 and CDR2: SGHDN, FVKESK. The CDR3 is 17 amino acids. CDR3 loop: CASSQERRRVHNSPLHF. DNA for the CDR3: TGTGCCAGCAGCCAAGAGCGGAGACGGGTTCATAATTCACCCCTCCACTTT.